These T cell receptor beta chains were read from a single sample in a study of T cells and Merkel cell carcinoma outcomes. TCRdb's copy holds only in-frame clones and misses some; the assay was immunoSEQ multiplex PCR. The table has 2,000 to 2,500 clones, more than 75% seen once. Material for sequencing was tumor tissue from Merkel cell carcinoma. The receptors were sampled from a human donor with Merkel cell carcinoma. Both conserved end residues are part of each CDR3. D genes are given only for firm matches. Only part of the rows carry a size: once, few, many, or a class if the clone is expanded.

cdr3_nt cdr3_aa d_call j_call v_call clone_size
TGTGCCAGCAGATCAAACACCGGGGAGCTGTTTTTT CASRSNTGELFF - TRBJ2-2 TRBV6-5 -
TGTGCCAGCAGTTACCTTACTGGACAGGACCGCCACGAGCAGTACTTC CASSYLTGQDRHEQYF TRBD1 TRBJ2-7 TRBV6-5 -
TGCAGCGTGGGGGGCGGGGCAGGGGAGACCCAGTACTTC CSVGGGAGETQYF - TRBJ2-5 TRBV29-1 -
TGTGCCTGGGGTGTGGCTCAAGAGACCCAGTACTTC CAWGVAQETQYF - TRBJ2-5 TRBV30 -
TGTGCCAGCAGTGAAGACCCGGGACAGTTTTATGGCTACACCTTC CASSEDPGQFYGYTF TRBD1 TRBJ1-2 TRBV2 once
TGTGCCAGTGCGATATCCTACGAGCAGTACTTC CASAISYEQYF - TRBJ2-7 TRBV30 -
TGCAGTGCTTCACAAGAGACCCAGTACTTC CSASQETQYF - TRBJ2-5 TRBV20-1 -
TGTGCCAGCAGCCCGGAAGGGACTAGAGTTCGCAATGAGCAGTTCTTC CASSPEGTRVRNEQFF TRBD2 TRBJ2-1 TRBV11-1 -
TGCAGTGCTAAAAAGTTTGACGAGCAGTACTTC CSAKKFDEQYF - TRBJ2-7 TRBV20-1 once
TGCGCCAGCAGTGACGTACAGGGGCCGGGGGGCACCGGGGAGCTGTTTTTT CASSDVQGPGGTGELFF - TRBJ2-2 TRBV10-1 once
TGTGCCAGCAGACAGGGGATTGCTAATGAAAAACTGTTTTTT CASRQGIANEKLFF TRBD1 TRBJ1-4 TRBV2 once
TGTGCCAGCTCACCGTCAGGGGGCGGTAACTATGGCTACACCTTC CASSPSGGGNYGYTF TRBD1 TRBJ1-2 TRBV18 -
TGTGCTAGTACTTCGGGGCGCACAGATACGCAGTATTTT CASTSGRTDTQYF - TRBJ2-3 TRBV19 -
TGTGCCAGCAGCCCAGACCTGTCCCCTGGAAACACCATATATTTT CASSPDLSPGNTIYF - TRBJ1-3 TRBV9 few
TGTGCCACCAGCAGAGAAGAGGTTTCTACCGGGGAGCTGTTTTTT CATSREEVSTGELFF - TRBJ2-2 TRBV15 once
TGCGCCAGCAGCTTCGACGGACTGAACACCGGGGAGCTGTTTTTT CASSFDGLNTGELFF - TRBJ2-2 TRBV4-1 -
TGTGCCACCAAAACTGCGGGAGGGCCGAACACTGAAGCTTTCTTT CATKTAGGPNTEAFF - TRBJ1-1 TRBV2 once
TGTGCCAGCAGTGTAGGTCCAGGGGACTTGAACACTGAAGCTTTCTTT CASSVGPGDLNTEAFF - TRBJ1-1 TRBV2 -